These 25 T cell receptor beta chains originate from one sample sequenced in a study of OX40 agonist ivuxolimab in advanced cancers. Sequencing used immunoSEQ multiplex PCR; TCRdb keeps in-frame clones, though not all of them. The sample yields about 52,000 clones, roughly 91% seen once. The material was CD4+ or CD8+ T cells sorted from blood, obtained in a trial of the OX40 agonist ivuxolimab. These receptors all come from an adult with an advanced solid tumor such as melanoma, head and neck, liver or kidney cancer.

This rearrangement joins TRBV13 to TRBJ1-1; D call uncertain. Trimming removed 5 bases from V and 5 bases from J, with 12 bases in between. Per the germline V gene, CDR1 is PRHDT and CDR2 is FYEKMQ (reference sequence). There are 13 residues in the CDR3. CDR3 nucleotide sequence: TGTGCCAGCAGCCCGTCGACTTGGACTGAAGCTTTCTTT. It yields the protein CASSPSTWTEAFF.

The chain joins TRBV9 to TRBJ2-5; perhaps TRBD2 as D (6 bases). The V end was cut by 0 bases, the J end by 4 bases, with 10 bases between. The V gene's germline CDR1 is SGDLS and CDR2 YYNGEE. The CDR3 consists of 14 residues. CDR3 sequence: CASSVDGSRETQYF. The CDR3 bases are TGTGCCAGCAGCGTAGACGGGAGCCGAGAGACCCAGTACTTC.

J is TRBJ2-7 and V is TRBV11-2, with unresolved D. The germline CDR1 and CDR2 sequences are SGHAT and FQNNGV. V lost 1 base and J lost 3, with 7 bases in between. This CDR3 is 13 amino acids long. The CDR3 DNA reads TGTGCCAGCAGCTTAGTCATTTACTACGAGCAGTACTTC. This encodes CASSLVIYYEQYF. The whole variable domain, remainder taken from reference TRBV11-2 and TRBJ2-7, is EAGVAQSPRYKIIEKRQSVAFWCNPISGHATLYWYQQILGQGPKLLIQFQNNGVVDDSQLPKDRFSAERLKGVDSTLKIQPAKLEDSAVYLCASSLVIYYEQYFGPGTRLTVT.

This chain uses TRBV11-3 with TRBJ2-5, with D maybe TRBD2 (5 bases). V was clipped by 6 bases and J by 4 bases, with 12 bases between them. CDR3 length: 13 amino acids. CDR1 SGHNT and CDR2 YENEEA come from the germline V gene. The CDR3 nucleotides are TGTGCCAGCAGTAATGACCGGGGAGAGACCCAGTACTTC. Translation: CASSNDRGETQYF.

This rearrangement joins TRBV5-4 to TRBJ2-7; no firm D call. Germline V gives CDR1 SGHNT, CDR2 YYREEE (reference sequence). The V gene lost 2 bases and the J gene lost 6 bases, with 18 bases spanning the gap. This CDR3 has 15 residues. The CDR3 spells CASSFSSPARLEQYF. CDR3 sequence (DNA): TGTGCCAGCAGCTTTTCATCCCCAGCTAGGCTCGAGCAGTACTTC.

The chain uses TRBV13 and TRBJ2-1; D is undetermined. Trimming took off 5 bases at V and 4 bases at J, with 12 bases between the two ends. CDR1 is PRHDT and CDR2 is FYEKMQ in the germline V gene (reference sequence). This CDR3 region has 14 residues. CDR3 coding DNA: TGTGCCAGCAGCCTCCCTGATGGGTACAATGAGCAGTTCTTC. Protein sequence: CASSLPDGYNEQFF.

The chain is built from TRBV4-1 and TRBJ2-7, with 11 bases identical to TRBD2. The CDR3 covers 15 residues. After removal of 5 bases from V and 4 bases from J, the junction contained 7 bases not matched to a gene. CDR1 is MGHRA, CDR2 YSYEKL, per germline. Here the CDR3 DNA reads TGCGCCAGCAGCTTACTAGCGGGAGAGGGATACGAGCAGTACTTC. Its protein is CASSLLAGEGYEQYF.

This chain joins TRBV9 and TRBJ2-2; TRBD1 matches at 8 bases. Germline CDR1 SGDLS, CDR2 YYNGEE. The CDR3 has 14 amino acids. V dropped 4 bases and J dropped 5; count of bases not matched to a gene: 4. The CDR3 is CASSPTGGTGELFF. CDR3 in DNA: TGTGCCAGCAGCCCCACAGGGGGTACCGGGGAGCTGTTTTTT.

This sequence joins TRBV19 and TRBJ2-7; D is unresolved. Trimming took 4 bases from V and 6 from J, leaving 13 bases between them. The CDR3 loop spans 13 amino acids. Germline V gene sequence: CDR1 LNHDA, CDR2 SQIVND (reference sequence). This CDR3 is CASSKTGPLEQYF. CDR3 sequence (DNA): TGTGCCAGTAGTAAGACCGGTCCTCTCGAGCAGTACTTC.

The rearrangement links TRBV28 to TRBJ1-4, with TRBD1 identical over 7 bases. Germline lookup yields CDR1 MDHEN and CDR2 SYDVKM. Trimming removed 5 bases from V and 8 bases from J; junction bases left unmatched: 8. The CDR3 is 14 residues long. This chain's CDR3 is CASSRDRVEEKLFF. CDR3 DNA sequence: TGTGCCAGCAGTCGAGACAGGGTAGAGGAAAAACTGTTTTTT.

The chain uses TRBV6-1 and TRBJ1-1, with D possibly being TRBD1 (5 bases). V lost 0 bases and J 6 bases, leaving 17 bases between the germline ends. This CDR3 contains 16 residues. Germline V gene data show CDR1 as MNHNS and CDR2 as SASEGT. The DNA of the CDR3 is TGTGCCAGCAGTGAAGCCCCCCAGGGCTTGGAGGCTGAAGCTTTCTTT. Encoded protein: CASSEAPQGLEAEAFF.

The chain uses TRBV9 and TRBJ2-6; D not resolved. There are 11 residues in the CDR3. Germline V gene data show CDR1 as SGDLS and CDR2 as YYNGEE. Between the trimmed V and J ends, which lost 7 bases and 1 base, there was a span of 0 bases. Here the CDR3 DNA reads TGTGCCAGCTCTGGGGCCAACGTCCTGACTTTC. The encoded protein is CASSGANVLTF.

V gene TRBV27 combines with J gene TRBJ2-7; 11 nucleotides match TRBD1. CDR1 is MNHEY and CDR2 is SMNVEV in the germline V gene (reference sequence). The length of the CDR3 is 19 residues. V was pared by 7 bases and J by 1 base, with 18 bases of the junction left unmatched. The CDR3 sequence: CASTPLDRGQGGGSYEQYF. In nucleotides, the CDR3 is TGTGCCAGCACTCCCTTGGACAGGGGGCAGGGCGGGGGGTCCTACGAGCAGTACTTC.

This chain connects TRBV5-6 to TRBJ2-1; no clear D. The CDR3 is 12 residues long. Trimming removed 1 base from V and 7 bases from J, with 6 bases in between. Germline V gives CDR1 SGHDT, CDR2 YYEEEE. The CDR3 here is CASSLIGNEQFF. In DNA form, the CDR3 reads TGTGCCAGCAGCTTGATAGGAAATGAGCAGTTCTTC.

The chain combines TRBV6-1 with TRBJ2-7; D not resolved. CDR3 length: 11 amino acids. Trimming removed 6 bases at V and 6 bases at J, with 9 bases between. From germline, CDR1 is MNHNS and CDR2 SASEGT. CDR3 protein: CASSLGSEQYF. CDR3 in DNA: TGTGCCAGCAGCCTCGGGTCCGAGCAGTACTTC.

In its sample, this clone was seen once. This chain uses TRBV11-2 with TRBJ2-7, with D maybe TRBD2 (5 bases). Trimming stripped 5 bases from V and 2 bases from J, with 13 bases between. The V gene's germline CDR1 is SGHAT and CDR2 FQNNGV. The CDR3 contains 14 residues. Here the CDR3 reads CASSAGGSAYEQYF. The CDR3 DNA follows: TGTGCCAGCAGCGCGGGTGGGAGCGCCTACGAGCAGTACTTC.

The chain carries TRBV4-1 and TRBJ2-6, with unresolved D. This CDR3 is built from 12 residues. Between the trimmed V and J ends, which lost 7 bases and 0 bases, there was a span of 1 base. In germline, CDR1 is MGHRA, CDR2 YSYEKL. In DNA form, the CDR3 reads TGCGCCAGCAACTCTGGGGCCAACGTCCTGACTTTC. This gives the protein CASNSGANVLTF.

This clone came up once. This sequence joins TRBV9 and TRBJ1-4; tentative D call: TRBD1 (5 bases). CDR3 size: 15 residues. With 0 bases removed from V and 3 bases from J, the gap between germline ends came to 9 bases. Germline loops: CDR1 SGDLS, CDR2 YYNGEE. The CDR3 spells CASSVGGRANEKLFF. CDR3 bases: TGTGCCAGCAGCGTAGGGGGGAGGGCTAATGAAAAACTGTTTTTT. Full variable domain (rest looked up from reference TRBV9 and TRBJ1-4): DSGVTQTPKHLITATGQRVTLRCSPRSGDLSVYWYQQSLDQGLQFLIQYYNGEERAKGNILERFSAQQFPDLHSELNLSSLELGDSALYFCASSVGGRANEKLFFGSGTQLSVL.

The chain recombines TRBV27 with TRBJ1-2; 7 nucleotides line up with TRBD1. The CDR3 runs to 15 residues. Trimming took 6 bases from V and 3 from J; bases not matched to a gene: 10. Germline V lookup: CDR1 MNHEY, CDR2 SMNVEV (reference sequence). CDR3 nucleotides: TGTGCCAGCAGATTCACAGGGGTTCGGGACTATGGCTACACCTTC. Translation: CASRFTGVRDYGYTF.

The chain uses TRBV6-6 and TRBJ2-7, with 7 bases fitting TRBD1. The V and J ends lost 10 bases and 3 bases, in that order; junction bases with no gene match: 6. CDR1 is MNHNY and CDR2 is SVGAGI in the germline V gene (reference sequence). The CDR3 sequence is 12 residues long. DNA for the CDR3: TGTGCCACCTTAACAGGGGACTACGAGCAGTACTTC. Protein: CATLTGDYEQYF.

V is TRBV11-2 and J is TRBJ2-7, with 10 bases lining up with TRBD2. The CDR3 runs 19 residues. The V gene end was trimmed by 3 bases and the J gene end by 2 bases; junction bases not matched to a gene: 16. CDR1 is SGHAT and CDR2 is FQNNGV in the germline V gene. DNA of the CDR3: TGTGCCAGCAGCTTTCACCCAATGAGCGGGAGGGTTCTCACCTACGAGCAGTACTTC. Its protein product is CASSFHPMSGRVLTYEQYF.

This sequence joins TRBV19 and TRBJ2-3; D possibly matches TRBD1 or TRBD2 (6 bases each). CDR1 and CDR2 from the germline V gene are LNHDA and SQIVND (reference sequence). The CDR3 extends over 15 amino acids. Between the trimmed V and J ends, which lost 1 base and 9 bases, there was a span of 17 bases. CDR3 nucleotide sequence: TGTGCCAGTAGTATAGGAGCCGCTTACGGGGGCACGCAGTATTTT. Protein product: CASSIGAAYGGTQYF.

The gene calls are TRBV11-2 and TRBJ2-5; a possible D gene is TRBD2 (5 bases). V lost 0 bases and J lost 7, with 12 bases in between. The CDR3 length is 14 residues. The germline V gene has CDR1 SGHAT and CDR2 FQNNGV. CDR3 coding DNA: TGTGCCAGCAGCTTAGAACTAGTCGAGGTGACCCAGTACTTC. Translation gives CASSLELVEVTQYF.

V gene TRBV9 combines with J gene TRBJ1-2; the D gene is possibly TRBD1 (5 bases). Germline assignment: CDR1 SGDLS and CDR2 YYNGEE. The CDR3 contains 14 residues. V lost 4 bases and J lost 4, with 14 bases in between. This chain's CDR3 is CASSTSGGSYGYTF. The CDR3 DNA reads TGTGCCAGCAGCACCTCGGGGGGGAGCTATGGCTACACCTTC.

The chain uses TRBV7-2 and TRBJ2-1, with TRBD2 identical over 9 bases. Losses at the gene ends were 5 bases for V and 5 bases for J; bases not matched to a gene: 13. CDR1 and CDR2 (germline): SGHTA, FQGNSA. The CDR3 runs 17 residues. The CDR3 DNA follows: TGTGCCAGCAGCCCGTCTCCATATAGCGGGAGAAACAATGAGCAGTTCTTC. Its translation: CASSPSPYSGRNNEQFF. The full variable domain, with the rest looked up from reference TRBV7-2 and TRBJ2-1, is GAGVSQSPSNKVTEKGKDVELRCDPISGHTALYWYRQSLGQGLEFLIYFQGNSAPDKSGLPSDRFSAERTGGSVSTLTIQRTQQEDSAVYLCASSPSPYSGRNNEQFFGPGTRLTVL.